This TCR beta chain emerged from a study of OX40 agonist ivuxolimab in advanced cancers. As for the study in general: A male proportion of over 70% was recorded, with mean age approximately 56 years and range about 20 to 90.

V was clipped by 6 bases and J by 5 bases; unmatched bases: 6. The CDR3 spans 15 residues. The germline V gene has CDR1 MNHEY and CDR2 SVGAGI. Clones were read by immunoSEQ multiplex PCR, and TCRdb kept only the in-frame ones, dropping some. This table has about 32,000 clones, about nine tenths appearing once. The sequence derives from an adult with an advanced solid tumor such as melanoma, head and neck, liver or kidney cancer. The sequencing used CD4+ or CD8+ T cells sorted from blood, collected in a trial of the OX40 agonist ivuxolimab. This chain links TRBV6-5 with TRBJ1-6; 8 bases are a match to TRBD1. CDR3 loop: CASRPQGVDNSPLHF. In DNA, the CDR3 is TGTGCCAGCAGACCACAGGGGGTAGATAATTCACCCCTCCACTTT.